This T cell receptor beta chain was identified during a study of shared clonotypes between healthy human individuals (dated by TCRdb to about 2020). Context from the whole study: The cohort included a few men and a couple of women between 18 and 49 years of age. Per donor, three plates each were used for CD4 naive and CD4 memory, two for CD8 naive, and one for CD8 memory. The study deeply sequenced blood TCR repertoires of five healthy adults to estimate repertoire size and the extent of clonotype sharing between individuals. Different laboratories and diverse techniques were used to prepare libraries and sequence TCR repertoires, to increase sequencing depth and limit assay-specific biases. Each donor's leukapheresis produced roughly between roughly 0.9 and 9 billion PBMCs. What the study reported, not specific to this receptor: Larger estimated clonotype richness was generally found for naive subsets than for memory subsets. Incomplete sequencing was indicated by rarefaction of sorted-subset datasets, despite the large sequencing depth. Only blood was sampled, and tissue TCR repertoires likely differ from those in blood. Because the study included a small number of donors, the genetic and exposure-history diversity represented was limited. Sharing across several donors was observed for roughly 5.4% of naive CD4, over 3% of naive CD8, about 2.3% of memory CD4, and around 0.4% of memory CD8 clonotypes. Pairwise subsampling indicated that sequencing depth was expected to affect the degree of clonotype sharing among donors. Clonotypes shared by all four sorted-subset donors showed higher generation probabilities than non-shared clonotypes.

CDR1 and CDR2, per the germline V gene, are SGDLS and YYNGEE. V gives up 0 bases and J gives up 4 bases, and the segment between their germline ends measures 8 bases. The cysteine opens and the phenylalanine closes a CDR3 of 13 amino acids. Only CDR3 DNA remains: 39 bases, in frame from the first base. The donors were healthy, HIV-negative adults who had no recently reported acute infections or vaccinations. All donors were Caucasian adults living in Nashville, Tennessee, USA. CD4+ T cells were enriched by magnetic negative selection; naive cells were then positively selected on CD45RA, and the negative fraction formed the memory subset. Blood was obtained by leukapheresis, after which PBMCs were separated by Ficoll-Histopaque density gradient centrifugation and cryopreserved in liquid nitrogen vapor phase. Analytical flow cytometry was used to check the purity and quantity of every magnetically sorted T cell population. Genomic DNA was isolated from every sorted fraction and measured by UV absorbance on a Nanodrop 2000c.

Using the deep immunoSEQ assay, TCR CDR3 regions were amplified from genomic DNA by multiplex PCR. Genomic DNA extracted from each cell subset was distributed evenly over all wells of several immunoSEQ 96-well plates, and each plate served as one replicate. For sorted subsets, 200 to 250 ng genomic DNA, equal to 30,000 or so T cell genomes, was loaded into each replicate PCR. Purified libraries were quantified with a Qubit 3.0 fluorometer, sized on a Bioanalyzer 2100, and re-quantified with the KAPA Library Quantification kit. Each immunoSEQ 96-well plate was sequenced on its own single-read 150-cycle Illumina NextSeq 550 flow cell. Per the source publication's procedure: Because only junctional sequences without quality scores were contained in the immunoSEQ output, filtering matching that applied to full-length reads could not be performed. Sequences were annotated with PyIR, a Python wrapper for IgBLAST v1.9, using IMGT germline references to assign V/J genes and CDR3. Reads were filtered out if the reads had weak V/J assignments (E-value above 1e-6), no CDR3, stop codons, out-of-frame junctions, or ambiguous translated residues. V3J clonotypes were defined as sequences sharing an identical inferred V gene, J gene, and CDR3 amino acid sequence. Percentage overlap between repertoires was computed as shared unique clonotypes divided by the size of the smaller repertoire. Three approaches were used to assess repertoire richness: RTK rarefaction, the Chao1 estimator, and Recon v2.1 estimates of unobserved clonotypes. OLGA was used to compute generation probabilities for all TCRbeta clonotypes that the gDNA method yielded from four donors. In its TCRdb copy, this immuneACCESS table keeps in-frame sequences only and misses some clones. Where compared with another copy, unresolved V genes explain less than half of these, and the others have no known cause. V and J calls plus clone size are reproduced from that table; the DNA served to infer D and trimming. The sample table contains some 2,000,000 clones; only one count was recorded for roughly 94% of them. The top ten constitute about 0.13% of the sample.

Concerning this clone: The target of this receptor is not known. The input lacks base qualities; no much larger clone sits a single base away. At the DNA level, this CDR3 is encoded by other sequences in the same sample as well.

Here the chain combines TRBV9 and TRBJ2-7; the D gene cannot be resolved reliably. Specimen: naive CD4+ T cells sorted from blood. The sample's cell subset or site label, in plain terms: CD45RA+ positively selected. The source of this sequence is a man aged 18-30 years in good health. The nucleotide sequence reads as follows: TGTGCCAGCAGCGTAGGGCCATCATACGAGCAGTACTTC. This translates into CASSVGPSYEQYF.